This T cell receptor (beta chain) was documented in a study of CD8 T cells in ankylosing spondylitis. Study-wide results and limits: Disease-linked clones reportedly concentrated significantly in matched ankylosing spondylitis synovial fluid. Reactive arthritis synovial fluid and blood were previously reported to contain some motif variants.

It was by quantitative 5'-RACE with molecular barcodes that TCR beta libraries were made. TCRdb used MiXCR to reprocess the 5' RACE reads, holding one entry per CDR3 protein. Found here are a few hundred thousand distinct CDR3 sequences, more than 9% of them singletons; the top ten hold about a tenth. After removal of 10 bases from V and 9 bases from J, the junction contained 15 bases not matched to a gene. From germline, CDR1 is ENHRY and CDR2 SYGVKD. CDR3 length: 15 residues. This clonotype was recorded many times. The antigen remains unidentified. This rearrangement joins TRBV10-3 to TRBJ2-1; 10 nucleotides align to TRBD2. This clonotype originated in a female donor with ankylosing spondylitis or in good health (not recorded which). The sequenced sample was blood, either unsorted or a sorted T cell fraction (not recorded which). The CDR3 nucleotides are TGTGCCACCGGGGCCACTAGCGGGACGGCGATTGAGCAGTTCTTC. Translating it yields CATGATSGTAIEQFF.